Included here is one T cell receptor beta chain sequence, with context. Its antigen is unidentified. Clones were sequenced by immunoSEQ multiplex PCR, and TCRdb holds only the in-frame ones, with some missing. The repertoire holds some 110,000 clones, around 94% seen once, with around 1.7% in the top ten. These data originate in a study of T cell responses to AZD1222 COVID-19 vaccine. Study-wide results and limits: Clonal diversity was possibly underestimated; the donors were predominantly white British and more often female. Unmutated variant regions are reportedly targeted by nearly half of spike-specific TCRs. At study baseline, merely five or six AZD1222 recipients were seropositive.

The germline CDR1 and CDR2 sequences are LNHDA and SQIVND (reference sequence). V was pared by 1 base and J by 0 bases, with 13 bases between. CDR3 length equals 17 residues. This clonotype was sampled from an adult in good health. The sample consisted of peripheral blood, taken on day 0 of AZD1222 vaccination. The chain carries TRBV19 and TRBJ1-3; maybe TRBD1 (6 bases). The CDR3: CASSIGGRGSSGNTIYF. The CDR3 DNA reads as TGTGCCAGTAGTATAGGAGGCAGGGGCAGCTCTGGAAACACCATATATTTT.